This T cell receptor beta chain was retrieved from a study of patients and donors after allogeneic stem cell transplantation. Germline V CDR1 and CDR2: SGHTA, FQGNSA. Trimming removed 4 bases from V and 0 bases from J; junction bases left unmatched: 6. This CDR3 contains 15 residues. TCRdb processed the RT-PCR reads anew with MiXCR; each CDR3 protein has one entry. The data show roughly 880,000 distinct CDR3 sequences, with roughly 18% seen just once and 5% to 7.5% held by the top ten. The TCR comes from a human donor who was either an allogeneic HSCT recipient or a stem cell or donor lymphocyte infusion donor (not recorded which). It is not recorded whose cells these are; they may come from a transplant donor. The chain carries TRBV7-2 and TRBJ2-7, with 7 positions matching TRBD1. The sequenced sample was blood, either unsorted or a sorted T cell fraction (not recorded which). The CDR3 spells CASSSPRDSSYEQYF. The CDR3, as DNA: TGTGCCAGCAGCTCACCCAGGGACAGCTCCTACGAGCAGTACTTC.